A selection of T cell receptor beta chains follows, all from one sample in a study of technical replicates of blood from a few donors. TCRdb's table, derived via immunoSEQ multiplex PCR, lists solely in-frame clones and lacks some. The sample has more than 65,000 clones; nearly 97% are singletons. The sample consisted of T cells isolated from PBMCs. All receptors come from a human donor in good health. CDR3s include the opening cysteine and the closing phenylalanine or tryptophan. The order of the fields is clone size, J gene, V gene, D gene, CDR3 DNA, CDR3 protein. The D gene is left open where the match is weak. Rows give clone size only sometimes, using once, few, many, or a class for an expanded clone.

clone size: .
J gene: TRBJ2-5
V gene: TRBV7-9
D gene: TRBD1
CDR3 DNA: TGTGCCAGCAGCCGACCGACAGGGGAGGAAGAGACCCAGTACTTC
CDR3 protein: CASSRPTGEEETQYF

clone size: .
J gene: TRBJ2-1
V gene: TRBV9
D gene: TRBD1
CDR3 DNA: TGTGCCAGCAGCGGTAGGGACAGTACCAATGAGCAGTTCTTC
CDR3 protein: CASSGRDSTNEQFF

clone size: .
J gene: TRBJ2-3
V gene: TRBV25-1
D gene: TRBD2
CDR3 DNA: TGTGCCAGCAGCCTAGCGGGAGCGGATACGCAGTATTTT
CDR3 protein: CASSLAGADTQYF

clone size: .
J gene: TRBJ1-5
V gene: TRBV19
D gene: .
CDR3 DNA: TGTGCCAGTAGTAATCCGGATTGGAGAAATCAGCCCCAGCATTTT
CDR3 protein: CASSNPDWRNQPQHF

clone size: .
J gene: TRBJ2-7
V gene: TRBV19
D gene: .
CDR3 DNA: TGTGCCAGTAAGCCCCAGAGGGATTCCTACGAGCAGTACTTC
CDR3 protein: CASKPQRDSYEQYF

clone size: .
J gene: TRBJ1-5
V gene: TRBV29-1
D gene: .
CDR3 DNA: TGCAGCGTAAAGACAGATAGCAATCAGCCCCAGCATTTT
CDR3 protein: CSVKTDSNQPQHF

clone size: .
J gene: TRBJ2-7
V gene: TRBV6-6
D gene: .
CDR3 DNA: TGTGCCAGCAGTTACGAGGTCGAGACAGGACCCTACGAGCAGTACTTC
CDR3 protein: CASSYEVETGPYEQYF

clone size: .
J gene: TRBJ2-1
V gene: TRBV2
D gene: TRBD1
CDR3 DNA: TGTGCCGTTCTGGACAGGGTGCGGAATGAGCAGTTCTTC
CDR3 protein: CAVLDRVRNEQFF

clone size: .
J gene: TRBJ2-2
V gene: TRBV19
D gene: TRBD1
CDR3 DNA: TGTGCCAGTAGGAATTGGGTGAGACAGGGGGACACCGGGGAGCTGTTTTTT
CDR3 protein: CASRNWVRQGDTGELFF

clone size: .
J gene: TRBJ2-3
V gene: TRBV28
D gene: .
CDR3 DNA: TGTGCCAGTACTTTAATAGGAGACACAGATACGCAGTATTTT
CDR3 protein: CASTLIGDTDTQYF

clone size: once
J gene: TRBJ2-1
V gene: TRBV7-3
D gene: .
CDR3 DNA: TGTGCCAGCAGCGCTGGGATGACTATATACAATGAGCAGTTCTTC
CDR3 protein: CASSAGMTIYNEQFF

clone size: .
J gene: TRBJ1-5
V gene: TRBV27
D gene: .
CDR3 DNA: TGTGCCAGCAGTTATACAGGTTTTGTTCAGCCCCAGCATTTT
CDR3 protein: CASSYTGFVQPQHF

clone size: .
J gene: TRBJ2-3
V gene: TRBV10-3
D gene: .
CDR3 DNA: TGTGCCATCATGAGGGTCTCGACAGATACGCAGTATTTT
CDR3 protein: CAIMRVSTDTQYF

clone size: .
J gene: TRBJ2-5
V gene: TRBV4-1
D gene: TRBD2
CDR3 DNA: TGCGCCAGCAGCCAAGTCCCGGGAGGCGGGGAGACCCAGTACTTC
CDR3 protein: CASSQVPGGGETQYF

clone size: .
J gene: TRBJ1-1
V gene: TRBV7-9
D gene: .
CDR3 DNA: TGTGCCAGCAGCCCGGGTCATTTTGAAGCTTTCTTT
CDR3 protein: CASSPGHFEAFF

clone size: .
J gene: TRBJ2-1
V gene: TRBV11-3
D gene: TRBD2
CDR3 DNA: TGTGCCAGCAGCGGTTGGCGGGAGGGATTCTACAATGAGCAGTTCTTC
CDR3 protein: CASSGWREGFYNEQFF

clone size: .
J gene: TRBJ2-1
V gene: TRBV5-4
D gene: TRBD2
CDR3 DNA: TGTGCCAGCAGCTTGTTAGCGGGAGATCGGGAGCAGTTCTTC
CDR3 protein: CASSLLAGDREQFF

clone size: .
J gene: TRBJ1-4
V gene: TRBV9
D gene: .
CDR3 DNA: TGTGCCGGTGCACCGGGACTAAACAATGAAAAACTGTTTTTT
CDR3 protein: CAGAPGLNNEKLFF

clone size: .
J gene: TRBJ1-1
V gene: TRBV28
D gene: TRBD1
CDR3 DNA: TGTGCCAGCAGTTTCTTCGGGACAGGCATCTTAAACACTGAAGCTTTCTTT
CDR3 protein: CASSFFGTGILNTEAFF

clone size: .
J gene: TRBJ2-3
V gene: TRBV16
D gene: .
CDR3 DNA: TGTGCCAGCAGCCAATCGGCGGGAACCGCAGATACGCAGTATTTT
CDR3 protein: CASSQSAGTADTQYF

clone size: .
J gene: TRBJ1-1
V gene: TRBV6-1
D gene: TRBD1
CDR3 DNA: TGTGCCAGCAGCTTCGGGACAGGGAACACTGAAGCTTTCTTT
CDR3 protein: CASSFGTGNTEAFF

clone size: .
J gene: TRBJ2-7
V gene: TRBV6-5
D gene: .
CDR3 DNA: TGTGCCAGCAGCAGCGGGCTGTACGAGCAGTACTTC
CDR3 protein: CASSSGLYEQYF

clone size: few
J gene: TRBJ1-5
V gene: TRBV19
D gene: TRBD1
CDR3 DNA: TGTGCCAGTAGTGTCGTAAGGGGGCTGGACCAGCCCCAGCATTTT
CDR3 protein: CASSVVRGLDQPQHF

clone size: .
J gene: TRBJ2-4
V gene: TRBV15
D gene: .
CDR3 DNA: TGTGCCACCAGCGGCGGGACAGCCAAAAACATTCAGTACTTC
CDR3 protein: CATSGGTAKNIQYF

clone size: .
J gene: TRBJ2-7
V gene: TRBV28
D gene: .
CDR3 DNA: TGTGCCAGTCAGGGCTCCTACGAGCAGTACTTC
CDR3 protein: CASQGSYEQYF

clone size: .
J gene: TRBJ1-2
V gene: TRBV13
D gene: TRBD1
CDR3 DNA: TGTGCCAGTGGGGACAGGGGGGGATTAGCTGGCTACACCTTC
CDR3 protein: CASGDRGGLAGYTF

clone size: .
J gene: TRBJ1-1
V gene: TRBV5-1
D gene: TRBD1
CDR3 DNA: TGCGCCAGCAGCCGCGAGGGACAGGGGAACACTGAAGCTTTCTTT
CDR3 protein: CASSREGQGNTEAFF

clone size: .
J gene: TRBJ2-2
V gene: TRBV5-6
D gene: TRBD2
CDR3 DNA: TGTGCCAGCAGCCCAGGACTAGCGGGAGTAGGCACCGGGGAGCTGTTTTTT
CDR3 protein: CASSPGLAGVGTGELFF

clone size: .
J gene: TRBJ1-5
V gene: TRBV27
D gene: TRBD1
CDR3 DNA: TGTGCCAGCACCGGGACAGGGGGCTCTCAGCCCCAGCATTTT
CDR3 protein: CASTGTGGSQPQHF

clone size: .
J gene: TRBJ2-1
V gene: TRBV4-3
D gene: .
CDR3 DNA: TGCGCCAGCAGCCAAGGATATCTAGACAATGAGCAGTTCTTC
CDR3 protein: CASSQGYLDNEQFF

clone size: .
J gene: TRBJ2-2
V gene: TRBV5-4
D gene: TRBD2
CDR3 DNA: TGTGCCAGCAGTCCAAGCGGGAGTTACAGGGAGCTGTTTTTT
CDR3 protein: CASSPSGSYRELFF

clone size: .
J gene: TRBJ1-1
V gene: TRBV11-2
D gene: .
CDR3 DNA: TGTGCCAGCAGACTTGAAGGGGCTATGAACACTGAAGCTTTCTTT
CDR3 protein: CASRLEGAMNTEAFF

clone size: .
J gene: TRBJ1-1
V gene: TRBV27
D gene: TRBD1
CDR3 DNA: TGTGCCAGCAGTTTAGTGGGGACAGGGGCGTTGAACACTGAAGCTTTCTTT
CDR3 protein: CASSLVGTGALNTEAFF

clone size: .
J gene: TRBJ2-5
V gene: TRBV7-7
D gene: TRBD2
CDR3 DNA: TGTGCTAGCAGCTTAGAAGCGGGAGGGCCGGGGGAGACCCAGTACTTC
CDR3 protein: CASSLEAGGPGETQYF

clone size: .
J gene: TRBJ1-5
V gene: TRBV9
D gene: TRBD1
CDR3 DNA: TGTGCCAGCAGCGTGGGACAGCTAAATCAGCCCCAGCATTTT
CDR3 protein: CASSVGQLNQPQHF

clone size: .
J gene: TRBJ1-2
V gene: TRBV6-5
D gene: TRBD1
CDR3 DNA: TGTGCCAGCAGTTACAACGGACAGGCAGATGGCTACACCTTC
CDR3 protein: CASSYNGQADGYTF

clone size: .
J gene: TRBJ2-7
V gene: TRBV6-1
D gene: .
CDR3 DNA: TGTGCCAGCAGCGCGGTGGACTCATCCTACGAGCAGTACTTC
CDR3 protein: CASSAVDSSYEQYF

clone size: .
J gene: TRBJ1-1
V gene: TRBV27
D gene: .
CDR3 DNA: TGTGCCAGCAGTTTATCTATTGGCAGGGCGAACACTGAAGCTTTCTTT
CDR3 protein: CASSLSIGRANTEAFF

clone size: .
J gene: TRBJ2-7
V gene: TRBV18
D gene: TRBD1
CDR3 DNA: TGTGCCAGCTCACGGACAGGGGTTTCGTACGAGCAGTACTTC
CDR3 protein: CASSRTGVSYEQYF